The T cell receptor beta chain described here comes from a study of T cell repertoires in cytomegalovirus infection. TCRdb passed the reads through MiXCR, listing each CDR3 protein once. Altogether more than 150,000 distinct CDR3 sequences are present, around 24% being singletons, with the ten largest covering 9.5% to 13%. Findings and limits, study-wide: Frequencies of public TCR beta families were cumulated, and this identified carriers of CMV plus the relevant HLA. Across the ex vivo response, the dominant clonotypes were HLA-C-restricted CMV-specific TCR beta clonotypes.

As regards this clonotype: Its antigen is not identified.

Germline lookup yields CDR1 SGHTA and CDR2 FQGTGA. This CDR3 has 12 amino acids. The V segment lost 1 base and the J segment 10 bases; nucleotides outside the gene matches: 0. Sequences were obtained from PBMCs. This clonotype originated in a human donor in good health (CMV status not recorded). Some clones in this sample may be carry-over from other donors' samples. The rearrangement joins TRBV7-3 to TRBJ2-1; the match to TRBD2 covers 8 bases. The CDR3 bases are TGTGCCAGCAGCTTAAGCGGGGGGGAGCAGTTCTTC. This sequence encodes CASSLSGGEQFF.